This T cell receptor (beta chain) comes out of a study of CD8 T cells in ankylosing spondylitis. Germline V gene lookup returns CDR1 SGHTA and CDR2 FQGNSA. V lost 5 bases, J lost 7 bases, and 15 bases lay in between. The CDR3 is 13 residues long. Each CDR3 protein is one row after TCRdb ran MiXCR on the 5' RACE reads. The sample has about 24,000 distinct CDR3 sequences, 13% seen once. Study findings and constraints: Disease-linked clones bore a CD8+ phenotype, appearing relatively rarely in peripheral blood. Reportedly, disease-linked clones are significantly enriched in ankylosing spondylitis patients' matched synovial fluid. Several of the motif variants were reported before in synovial fluid and blood from reactive arthritis.

This clonotype was seen a handful of times. Its antigen is not known. The rearrangement links TRBV7-2 to TRBJ2-7, with D tentatively TRBD2 (6 bases). Specimen: blood. This sequence originates from a male donor with ankylosing spondylitis or in good health (not recorded which). Written as DNA, the CDR3 is TGTGCCAGCAGCCCTAAGGTCGCGGGGGAGCAGTACTTC. Translating it yields CASSPKVAGEQYF.